This is a list of T cell receptor beta chains from one sample in a study of CD8 T cells in Susac syndrome. TCRdb used MiXCR to reprocess the immunoSEQ multiplex PCR reads, holding one entry per CDR3 protein. The sample lists about 210,000 distinct CDR3 sequences; 95% were seen once. The sequenced sample consisted of CD4+ T cells from PBMCs. Every receptor here comes from a human donor with multiple sclerosis. The CDR3 runs from the conserved cysteine through the conserved F or W. The order of the fields is clone size, J gene, D gene, CDR3 length, V gene, CDR3 DNA, CDR3 protein. D genes are given only for firm matches. Clone sizes are given selectively: once, few, many, or a class where the clone is expanded.

clone size: NA
J gene: TRBJ2-2
D gene: NA
CDR3 length: 13
V gene: TRBV2
CDR3 DNA: TGTGCCAGCAGTTACTTGGGGACCGGGGAGCTGTTTTTT
CDR3 protein: CASSYLGTGELFF

clone size: NA
J gene: TRBJ1-5
D gene: NA
CDR3 length: 14
V gene: TRBV29-1
CDR3 DNA: TGCAGCGTCCAGGAAGGGACGGGCAATCAGCCCCAGCATTTT
CDR3 protein: CSVQEGTGNQPQHF

clone size: NA
J gene: TRBJ2-1
D gene: TRBD2
CDR3 length: 15
V gene: TRBV2
CDR3 DNA: TGTGCCAGCAGTCGACTAGCGGGAGCGACCAATGAGCAGTTCTTC
CDR3 protein: CASSRLAGATNEQFF

clone size: NA
J gene: TRBJ2-4
D gene: NA
CDR3 length: 12
V gene: TRBV13
CDR3 DNA: TGTGCCAGCAGCTCGGGGCCAAACATTCAGTACTTC
CDR3 protein: CASSSGPNIQYF

clone size: NA
J gene: TRBJ2-7
D gene: TRBD1
CDR3 length: 14
V gene: TRBV5-1
CDR3 DNA: TGCGCCAGCAGCTCTATACAGGGGGTCGAGGAGCAGTACTTC
CDR3 protein: CASSSIQGVEEQYF

clone size: NA
J gene: TRBJ2-5
D gene: NA
CDR3 length: 13
V gene: TRBV30
CDR3 DNA: TGTGCCTGGAGTGAACAGATCCAAGAGACCCAGTACTTC
CDR3 protein: CAWSEQIQETQYF

clone size: once
J gene: TRBJ2-6
D gene: NA
CDR3 length: 17
V gene: TRBV29-1
CDR3 DNA: TGCAGCGTTGGAGTTTCGGTGGGGCCCTCTGGGGCCAACGTCCTGACTTTC
CDR3 protein: CSVGVSVGPSGANVLTF

clone size: NA
J gene: TRBJ2-1
D gene: NA
CDR3 length: 14
V gene: TRBV9
CDR3 DNA: TGTGCCAGCAGCGTCCGGTCGAGCTACAATGAGCAGTTCTTC
CDR3 protein: CASSVRSSYNEQFF

clone size: NA
J gene: TRBJ2-5
D gene: TRBD2
CDR3 length: 14
V gene: TRBV10-3
CDR3 DNA: TGTGCCATCAGTAGGACTAGCGGGGAAGAGACCCAGTACTTC
CDR3 protein: CAISRTSGEETQYF

clone size: NA
J gene: TRBJ2-5
D gene: TRBD2
CDR3 length: 12
V gene: TRBV18
CDR3 DNA: TGTGCCAGCTCAGTGCCGGGAGGGACCCAGTACTTC
CDR3 protein: CASSVPGGTQYF

clone size: NA
J gene: TRBJ2-7
D gene: TRBD1
CDR3 length: 15
V gene: TRBV5-6
CDR3 DNA: TGTGCCAGCAGCTACGGACAGGGTAGAACCTACGAGCAGTACTTC
CDR3 protein: CASSYGQGRTYEQYF

clone size: NA
J gene: TRBJ2-1
D gene: NA
CDR3 length: 15
V gene: TRBV3-1
CDR3 DNA: TGTGCCAGCAGCCAAAGATGGGACATTCTGAATGAGCAGTTCTTC
CDR3 protein: CASSQRWDILNEQFF

clone size: NA
J gene: TRBJ1-5
D gene: NA
CDR3 length: 15
V gene: TRBV7-9
CDR3 DNA: TGTGCCAGCAGCCCGGCCGATGCCGGCAATCAGCCCCAGCATTTT
CDR3 protein: CASSPADAGNQPQHF

clone size: NA
J gene: TRBJ2-5
D gene: TRBD1
CDR3 length: 15
V gene: TRBV7-7
CDR3 DNA: TGTGCCAGCAGCCCGGGACAGGTGATCCAAGAGACCCAGTACTTC
CDR3 protein: CASSPGQVIQETQYF

clone size: NA
J gene: TRBJ1-5
D gene: NA
CDR3 length: 14
V gene: TRBV20-1
CDR3 DNA: TGCAGTGCTAGAGAGACGGGACTGGGTCAGCCCCAGCATTTT
CDR3 protein: CSARETGLGQPQHF

clone size: NA
J gene: TRBJ2-7
D gene: NA
CDR3 length: 10
V gene: TRBV29-1
CDR3 DNA: TGCAGCGTTCTGAGCTACGAGCAGTACTTC
CDR3 protein: CSVLSYEQYF